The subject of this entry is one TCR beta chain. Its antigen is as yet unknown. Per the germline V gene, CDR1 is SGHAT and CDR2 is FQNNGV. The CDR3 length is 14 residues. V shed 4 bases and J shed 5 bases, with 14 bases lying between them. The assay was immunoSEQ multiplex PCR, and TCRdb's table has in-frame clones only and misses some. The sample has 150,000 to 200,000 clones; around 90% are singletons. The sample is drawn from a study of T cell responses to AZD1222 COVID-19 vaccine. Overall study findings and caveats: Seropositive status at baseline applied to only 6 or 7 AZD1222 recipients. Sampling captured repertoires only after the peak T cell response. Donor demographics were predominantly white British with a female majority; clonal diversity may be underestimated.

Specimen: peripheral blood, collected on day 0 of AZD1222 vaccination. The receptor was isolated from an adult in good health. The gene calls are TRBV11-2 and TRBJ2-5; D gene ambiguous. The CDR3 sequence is CASSSDPARETQYF. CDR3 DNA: TGTGCCAGCAGCTCCGACCCGGCGAGGGAGACCCAGTACTTC. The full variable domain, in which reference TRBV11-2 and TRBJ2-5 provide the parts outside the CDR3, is EAGVAQSPRYKIIEKRQSVAFWCNPISGHATLYWYQQILGQGPKLLIQFQNNGVVDDSQLPKDRFSAERLKGVDSTLKIQPAKLEDSAVYLCASSSDPARETQYFGPGTRLLVL.